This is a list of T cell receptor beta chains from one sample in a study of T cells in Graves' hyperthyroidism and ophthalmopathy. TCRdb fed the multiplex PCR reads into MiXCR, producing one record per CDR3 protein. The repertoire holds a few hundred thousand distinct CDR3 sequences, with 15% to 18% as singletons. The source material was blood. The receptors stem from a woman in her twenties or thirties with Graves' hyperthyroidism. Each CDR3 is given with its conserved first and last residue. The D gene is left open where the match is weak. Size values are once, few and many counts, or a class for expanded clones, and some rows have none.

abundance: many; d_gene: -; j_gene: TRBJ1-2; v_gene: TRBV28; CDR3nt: TGTGCCAGCAGTTTATCCAACTATGGCTACACCTTC; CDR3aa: CASSLSNYGYTF
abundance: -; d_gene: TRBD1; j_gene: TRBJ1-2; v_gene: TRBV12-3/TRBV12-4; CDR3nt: TGTGCCAGCAGTCCACCGGACAGGGTCTATGGCTACACCTTC; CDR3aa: CASSPPDRVYGYTF
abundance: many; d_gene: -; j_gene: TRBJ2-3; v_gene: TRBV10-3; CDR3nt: TGTGCCATCAGTGCCTCTCAGGGGCGAGGGGCAGATACGCAGTATTTT; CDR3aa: CAISASQGRGADTQYF
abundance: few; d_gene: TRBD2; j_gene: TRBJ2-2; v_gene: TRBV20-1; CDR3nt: TGCAGTGCGAAAAATAGCGGGAGGACGAACACCGGGGAGCTGTTTTTT; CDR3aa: CSAKNSGRTNTGELFF
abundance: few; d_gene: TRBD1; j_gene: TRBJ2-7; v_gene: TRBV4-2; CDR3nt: TGTGCCAGCAGCCAAGATCGAGGGGGCAGCTACGAGCAGTACTTC; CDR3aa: CASSQDRGGSYEQYF
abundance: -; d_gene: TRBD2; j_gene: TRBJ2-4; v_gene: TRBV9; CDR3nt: TGTGCCAGCAGCGTAGGACTAGCGGGGGGGATAGCCAAAAACATTCAGTACTTC; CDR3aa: CASSVGLAGGIAKNIQYF
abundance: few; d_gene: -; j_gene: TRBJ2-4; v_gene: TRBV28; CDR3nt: TGTGCCAGCAGTTTAAAGACTCACATTCAGTACTTC; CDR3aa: CASSLKTHIQYF
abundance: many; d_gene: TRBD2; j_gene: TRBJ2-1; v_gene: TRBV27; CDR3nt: TGTGCCAGCAGTCACCTAGCGGGAGATACCAATGAGCAGTTCTTC; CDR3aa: CASSHLAGDTNEQFF
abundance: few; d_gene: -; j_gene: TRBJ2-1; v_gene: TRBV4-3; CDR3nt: TGCGCCAGCAGCCAAGCCCACACAGGTGAGCAGTTCTTC; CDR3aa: CASSQAHTGEQFF
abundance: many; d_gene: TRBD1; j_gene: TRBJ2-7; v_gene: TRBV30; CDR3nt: TGTGCCTGGAGCGGGACAGGGTACTACGAGCAGTACTTC; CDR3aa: CAWSGTGYYEQYF
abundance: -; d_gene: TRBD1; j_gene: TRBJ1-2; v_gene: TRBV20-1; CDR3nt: TGCACCGGACAGGGGGGCTATGGCTACACCTTC; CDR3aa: CTGQGGYGYTF
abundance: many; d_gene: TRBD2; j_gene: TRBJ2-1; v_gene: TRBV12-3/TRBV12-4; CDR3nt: TGTGCCAGCAGTTTTTGGTCGGGGGGCTCCTACAATGAGCAGTTCTTC; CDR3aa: CASSFWSGGSYNEQFF
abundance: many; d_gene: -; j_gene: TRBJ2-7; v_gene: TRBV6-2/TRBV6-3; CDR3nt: TGTGCCAGCAGTTACTCGTCCGGGAGCCCCTACTACGAGCAGTACTTC; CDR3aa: CASSYSSGSPYYEQYF
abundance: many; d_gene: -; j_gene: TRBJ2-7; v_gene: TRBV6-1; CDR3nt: TGTGCCAGCATCCGACAGGACTCCTACGAGCAGTACTTC; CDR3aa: CASIRQDSYEQYF
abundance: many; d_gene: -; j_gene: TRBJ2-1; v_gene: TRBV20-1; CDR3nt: TGCAGTGCTAGTCTACGGGGGTATCGTCGCAATGAGCAGTTCTTC; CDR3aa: CSASLRGYRRNEQFF